This entry features one TCR beta chain sequence. The antigen is unknown. Beta-chain TCR cDNA was generated via 5'RACE template switching with UMIs. TCRdb reprocessed the 5' RACE reads; each CDR3 protein has one entry and no DNA is given. The sample totals 200,000 to 300,000 distinct CDR3 sequences. This entry is derived from a study of T cells expressing NK-cell markers. The wider study: Serological testing identified seven of the eight sequenced donors as HCMV-seropositive and one as seronegative.

The CDR3 loop spans 19 amino acids. Germline CDR1 and CDR2: SGHVS and FQNEAQ. The study, taken as a whole, reports: No clear determination of HCMV specificity was made for expanded NKG2C+ T cell clones. Top CD8+ clonotypes included the dominant CD3+CD56+NKG2C+ clonotypes in several donors.

V is TRBV7-8 and J is TRBJ2-7; TCRdb indicates TRBD2, and absent DNA this call remains unverified. Sequencing was performed on blood T cells: a sorted CD56 or NKG2C T cell subset, CD4+ or CD8+ T cells, or bulk PBMC T cells (not recorded which). The TCR originated in a woman between 18 and 69 years old in good health. The CDR3 region is CASSFKGLAGGSVSYEQYF.